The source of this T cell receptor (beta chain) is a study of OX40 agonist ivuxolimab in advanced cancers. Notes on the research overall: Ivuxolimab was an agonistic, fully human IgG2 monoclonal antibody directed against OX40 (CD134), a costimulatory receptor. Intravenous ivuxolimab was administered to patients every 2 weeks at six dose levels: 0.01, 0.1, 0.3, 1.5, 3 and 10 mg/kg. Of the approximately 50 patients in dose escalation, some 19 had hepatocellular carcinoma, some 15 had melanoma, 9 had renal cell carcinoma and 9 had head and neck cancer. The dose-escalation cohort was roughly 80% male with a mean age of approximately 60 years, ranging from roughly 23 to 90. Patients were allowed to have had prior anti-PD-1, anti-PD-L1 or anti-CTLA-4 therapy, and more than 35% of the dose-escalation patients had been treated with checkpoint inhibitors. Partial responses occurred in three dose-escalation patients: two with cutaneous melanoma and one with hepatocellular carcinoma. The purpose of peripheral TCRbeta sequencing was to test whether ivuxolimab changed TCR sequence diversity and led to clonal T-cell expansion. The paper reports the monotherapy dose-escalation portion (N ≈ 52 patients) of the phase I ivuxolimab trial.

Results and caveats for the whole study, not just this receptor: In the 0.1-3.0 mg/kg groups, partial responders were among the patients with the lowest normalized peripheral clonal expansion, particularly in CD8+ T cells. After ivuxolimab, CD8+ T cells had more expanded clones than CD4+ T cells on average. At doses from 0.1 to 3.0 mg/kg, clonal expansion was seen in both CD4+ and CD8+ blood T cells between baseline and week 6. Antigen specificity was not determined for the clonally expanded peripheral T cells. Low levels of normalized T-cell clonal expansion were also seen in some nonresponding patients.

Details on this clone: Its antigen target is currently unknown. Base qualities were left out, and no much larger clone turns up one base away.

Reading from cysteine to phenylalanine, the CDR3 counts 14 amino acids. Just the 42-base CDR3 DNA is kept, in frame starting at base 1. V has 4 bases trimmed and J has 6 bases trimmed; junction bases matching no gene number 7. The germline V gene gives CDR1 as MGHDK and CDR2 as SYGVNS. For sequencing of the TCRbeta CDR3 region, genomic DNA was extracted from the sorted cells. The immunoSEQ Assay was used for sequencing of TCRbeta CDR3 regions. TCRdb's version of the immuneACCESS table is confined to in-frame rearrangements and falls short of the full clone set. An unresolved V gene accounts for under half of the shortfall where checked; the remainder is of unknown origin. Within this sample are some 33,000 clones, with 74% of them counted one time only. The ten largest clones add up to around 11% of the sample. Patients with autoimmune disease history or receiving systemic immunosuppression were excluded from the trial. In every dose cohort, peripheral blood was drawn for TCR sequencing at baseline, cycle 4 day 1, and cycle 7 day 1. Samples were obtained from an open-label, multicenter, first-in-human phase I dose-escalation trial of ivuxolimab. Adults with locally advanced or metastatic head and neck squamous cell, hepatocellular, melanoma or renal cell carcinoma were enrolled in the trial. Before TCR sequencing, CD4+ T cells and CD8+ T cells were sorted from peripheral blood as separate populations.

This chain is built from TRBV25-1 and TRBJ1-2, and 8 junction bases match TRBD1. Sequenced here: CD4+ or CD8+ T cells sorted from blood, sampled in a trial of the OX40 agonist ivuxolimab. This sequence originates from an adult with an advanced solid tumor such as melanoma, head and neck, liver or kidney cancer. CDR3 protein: CASSGDRMRDGYTF. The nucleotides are TGTGCCAGCAGTGGGGACAGGATGAGGGATGGCTACACCTTC.